Listed below are T cell receptor beta chains from one sample, sequenced in a study of OX40 agonist ivuxolimab in advanced cancers. The data were produced by immunoSEQ multiplex PCR, yet TCRdb's version contains in-frame clones alone and is incomplete. The data contain about 69,000 clones, approximately 80% of them seen just once; the ten biggest clones take up about 2.2%. This sample comprised CD4+ or CD8+ T cells sorted from blood, obtained in a trial of the OX40 agonist ivuxolimab. These receptor sequences come from an adult with an advanced solid tumor such as melanoma, head and neck, liver or kidney cancer. Each CDR3 is given with its conserved first and last residue.

j_call v_call cdr3_aa
TRBJ2-7 TRBV18 CASSPTGTTPYEQYF
TRBJ2-7 TRBV6-5 CARNRDPTYEQYF
TRBJ2-6 TRBV2 CASNSRGRGGANVLTF
TRBJ2-2 TRBV5-1 CASSLQTAPTGELFF
TRBJ2-2 TRBV5-1 CASSFSSGGGNTGELFF
TRBJ2-7 TRBV2 CASTPEFSGNEQYF
TRBJ1-5 TRBV7-3 CASSRGLPQHF
TRBJ1-5 TRBV19 CASTPRQSPNQPQHF
TRBJ1-5 TRBV28 CASMGGGTNQPQHF
TRBJ1-5 TRBV30 CAWTRTGTNQPQHF
TRBJ2-7 TRBV27 CASSSAARGRNEQYF
TRBJ2-7 TRBV28 CASSIDRHEQYF
TRBJ2-7 TRBV6-5 CASSYSPSYEQYF
TRBJ2-2 TRBV27 CASSRRERRTGELFF
TRBJ2-2 TRBV21-1 CATRDRNTGELFF
TRBJ2-1 TRBV11-2 CASSPGSAGYNEQFF
TRBJ1-5 TRBV6-5 CASSYSWGSNQPQHF
TRBJ2-1 TRBV19 CASSIQGGSSYNEQFF
TRBJ2-7 TRBV18 CASSPHRGDEQYF
TRBJ2-5 TRBV5-1 CASSPGPPKETQYF
TRBJ2-3 TRBV30 CAWSSPGHTTDTQYF
TRBJ2-2 TRBV28 CASSPTGTANTGELFF
TRBJ2-1 TRBV5-1 CASSLEGQRVGNEQFF
TRBJ2-2 TRBV5-1 CASRELDRTGELFF
TRBJ1-6 TRBV28 CASSVGGVNSPLHF
TRBJ2-1 TRBV11-2 CASSHYGTGGPNEQFF
TRBJ2-3 TRBV5-1 CASGAGTDTQYF
TRBJ1-1 TRBV15 CATSLTSFGTEAFF
TRBJ1-1 TRBV9 CASSPHGRGGTEAFF
TRBJ1-1 TRBV9 CASSGPPGQLDTEAFF
TRBJ2-7 TRBV4-1 CASSPGYEQYF
TRBJ2-5 TRBV5-1 CASSTTGLPQETQYF
TRBJ2-3 TRBV9 CASSGRTSGVPDTQYF
TRBJ2-5 TRBV19 CASSIPGLGLETQYF
TRBJ1-5 TRBV28 CASRAAGTGVQPQHF
TRBJ1-3 TRBV18 CASSPTTLSGNTIYF
TRBJ1-5 TRBV19 CASSRTGLGQPQHF
TRBJ1-2 TRBV28 CASSWRDSRLGGYTF
TRBJ1-1 TRBV18 CASSPAGPQMNTEAFF
TRBJ2-3 TRBV6-4 CASSPGTSGRMKTDTQYF
TRBJ2-7 TRBV10-1 CASSAQTVPYEQYF
TRBJ1-5 TRBV28 CASSSGGSNQPQHF
TRBJ2-1 TRBV11-3 CASSLDGPPADEQFF
TRBJ2-1 TRBV2 CASTRAGGNNEQFF
TRBJ2-3 TRBV9 CASSVGALRGDTQYF
TRBJ2-6 TRBV4-2 CASSQARAGANVLTF
TRBJ1-5 TRBV19 CASIRSGSNQPQHF
TRBJ1-2 TRBV30 CAWSDRDRGYTF
TRBJ2-5 TRBV28 CASSQGGKGTQYF
TRBJ2-3 TRBV18 CASSPRIDTQYF
TRBJ1-2 TRBV7-9 CASSSQGLGYTF
TRBJ2-7 TRBV23-1 CASSGTEPIYEQYF
TRBJ2-1 TRBV18 CASSPTTSLGDEQFF
TRBJ2-7 TRBV4-2 CASSQEADTKRYEQYF